The entry below gives a single T cell receptor beta chain sequence along with its context. The protocol was immunoSEQ multiplex PCR, while the TCRdb copy is restricted to in-frame clones and leaves out a portion. Of about 80,000 clones detected, 92% appear once; the ten largest clones hold 2.6%. The data were obtained in a study of T cell changes during pregnancy in multiple sclerosis. Germline V gives CDR1 GTSNPN, CDR2 SVGIG (reference sequence). Trimming left V 4 bases short and J 0 bases short, with 10 bases between. The CDR3 sequence is 14 residues long. Sequenced here: peripheral blood, sampled before pregnancy. The chain joins TRBV30 to TRBJ1-3; D is uncertain. This clonotype originated in a female donor with multiple sclerosis, enrolled in a pregnancy study. The CDR3 DNA sequence: TGTGCCTGGACACAGTTTTTCTCTGGAAACACCATATATTTT. Its translation: CAWTQFFSGNTIYF.